This TCR beta chain emerged from a study of neurological immune-mediated disorders. Study-wide context: Of roughly 34 multiple sclerosis patients, some 31 were relapsing-remitting and 3 secondary progressive.

Regarding the study as a whole: HTLV-1-associated myelopathy led in TCR clonal expansion, while multiple sclerosis ranked lowest, below healthy controls.

Many counts were recorded for this clonotype. Its target is not known. 5'RACE with 10-nucleotide random UMIs produced the cDNA. TCRdb independently ran MiXCR on the 5' RACE reads; one entry per CDR3 protein. The table lists under 70,000 distinct CDR3 sequences, roughly 5% of them singletons. Trimming cost V 8 bases and J 0 bases; bases outside gene matches: 6. Germline CDR1 and CDR2: MDHEN and SYDVKM. This CDR3 contains 14 residues. What was sequenced was PBMCs. The sequence was obtained from a woman aged 25 to 45 with multiple sclerosis. The genes are TRBV28 and TRBJ2-7, with 8 bases matching TRBD2. DNA for the CDR3: TGTGCCAGCGATGGCGGGGGGAGCTCCTACGAGCAGTACTTC. Residues: CASDGGGSSYEQYF.